This is a list of T cell receptor beta chains from one sample in a study of cytomegalovirus exposure and HLA in healthy donors. Sequenced by immunoSEQ multiplex PCR; TCRdb stores in-frame clones only, minus some. The sample yields roughly 180,000 clones, around nine tenths seen once. Sequencing was done on a sample of PBMCs. All receptors derive from a man under 40 in good health and CMV-seropositive. Each CDR3 is given with its conserved first and last residue. A D gene is named only where the DNA matches it firmly. Where a row states a size, it is once, few, many or the class of an expanded clone; other rows omit it.

CDR3nt: TGTGCCAGCAGTTCAAGGGGCGGCAGTCCTACCTACGAGCAGTACTTC; CDR3aa: CASSSRGGSPTYEQYF; d_gene: .; abundance: .; v_gene: TRBV7-9; j_gene: TRBJ2-7
CDR3nt: TGTGCCAGCAGTTACTCGAAGGGGGTCAACACTGAAGCTTTCTTT; CDR3aa: CASSYSKGVNTEAFF; d_gene: .; abundance: .; v_gene: TRBV6-5; j_gene: TRBJ1-1
CDR3nt: TGCGCCAGCAGCCAGGCCGGGGGGACCACAGATACGCAGTATTTT; CDR3aa: CASSQAGGTTDTQYF; d_gene: TRBD2; abundance: .; v_gene: TRBV4-3; j_gene: TRBJ2-3
CDR3nt: TGTGCCTGGATTCCCAGGGGGCTCGGGTATGGCTACACCTTC; CDR3aa: CAWIPRGLGYGYTF; d_gene: TRBD1; abundance: .; v_gene: TRBV30; j_gene: TRBJ1-2
CDR3nt: TGTGCCTGGAGGACTAGCGGTTACAATGAGCAGTTCTTC; CDR3aa: CAWRTSGYNEQFF; d_gene: TRBD2; abundance: .; v_gene: TRBV30; j_gene: TRBJ2-1
CDR3nt: TGTGCCAGCAGCTTCACAGGGGTGACTGAAGCTTTCTTT; CDR3aa: CASSFTGVTEAFF; d_gene: TRBD1; abundance: .; v_gene: TRBV7-2; j_gene: TRBJ1-1
CDR3nt: TGTGCCAGCAGTGAATCATCAGGGGGCGGATCCGGGGAGCTGTTTTTT; CDR3aa: CASSESSGGGSGELFF; d_gene: TRBD1; abundance: .; v_gene: TRBV25-1; j_gene: TRBJ2-2
CDR3nt: TGTGCCAGCTCACGGGTAGAAGAGACCCAGTACTTC; CDR3aa: CASSRVEETQYF; d_gene: .; abundance: .; v_gene: TRBV18; j_gene: TRBJ2-5
CDR3nt: TGTGCCAGCAGCATCCAGCGGGGGGCCGGTGGGAATGAGCAGTTCTTC; CDR3aa: CASSIQRGAGGNEQFF; d_gene: TRBD2; abundance: .; v_gene: TRBV14; j_gene: TRBJ2-1
CDR3nt: TGCGCCAGCAGCTTGGCAGCGGGGGGTGGCACAGATACGCAGTATTTT; CDR3aa: CASSLAAGGGTDTQYF; d_gene: TRBD2; abundance: .; v_gene: TRBV5-1; j_gene: TRBJ2-3
CDR3nt: TGTGCCAGCAGGCAAGGGCAGGGGCGGAATAGCAATCAGCCCCAGCATTTT; CDR3aa: CASRQGQGRNSNQPQHF; d_gene: .; abundance: .; v_gene: TRBV28; j_gene: TRBJ1-5
CDR3nt: TGTGCCTGGAGGGAGAACACTGAAGCTTTCTTT; CDR3aa: CAWRENTEAFF; d_gene: .; abundance: .; v_gene: TRBV30; j_gene: TRBJ1-1
CDR3nt: TGTGCCATCAGACCCCTCAACCTAGGTGTGAATGAGCAGTTCTTC; CDR3aa: CAIRPLNLGVNEQFF; d_gene: .; abundance: .; v_gene: TRBV10-3; j_gene: TRBJ2-1
CDR3nt: TGTGCCAGCAGCTTAGATCAGGGAGGGGGGGAGCAGTACTTC; CDR3aa: CASSLDQGGGEQYF; d_gene: .; abundance: once; v_gene: TRBV11-2; j_gene: TRBJ2-7
CDR3nt: TGTGCCAGCAGCGCCTCCGGGACACAGGAGACCCAGTACTTC; CDR3aa: CASSASGTQETQYF; d_gene: .; abundance: few; v_gene: TRBV9; j_gene: TRBJ2-5